The sequence of this T cell receptor beta chain was determined in a study of neoadjuvant nivolumab and ipilimumab in lung cancer. Clones were sequenced by immunoSEQ multiplex PCR, and TCRdb holds only the in-frame ones, with some missing. The sample holds more than 25,000 clones, more than 75% seen once. This clone has just a few counts. This receptor was obtained from an adult with non-small cell lung cancer. The specimen was tumor tissue, collected after neoadjuvant nivolumab, alone or with ipilimumab, at or shortly before surgery.

Here the CDR3 DNA reads TGCGCCAGCAGCTTGGAGGTGGGGGCCCTAAGCTCTGAAGCTTTCTTT. It translates to CASSLEVGALSSEAFF. This chain connects TRBV5-1 to TRBJ1-1; D is perhaps TRBD1 (6 bases). The CDR3 totals 16 residues. The germline V and J ends were trimmed by 0 bases and 6 bases, with 18 bases remaining between them. Germline V gene sequence: CDR1 SGHRS, CDR2 YFSETQ.